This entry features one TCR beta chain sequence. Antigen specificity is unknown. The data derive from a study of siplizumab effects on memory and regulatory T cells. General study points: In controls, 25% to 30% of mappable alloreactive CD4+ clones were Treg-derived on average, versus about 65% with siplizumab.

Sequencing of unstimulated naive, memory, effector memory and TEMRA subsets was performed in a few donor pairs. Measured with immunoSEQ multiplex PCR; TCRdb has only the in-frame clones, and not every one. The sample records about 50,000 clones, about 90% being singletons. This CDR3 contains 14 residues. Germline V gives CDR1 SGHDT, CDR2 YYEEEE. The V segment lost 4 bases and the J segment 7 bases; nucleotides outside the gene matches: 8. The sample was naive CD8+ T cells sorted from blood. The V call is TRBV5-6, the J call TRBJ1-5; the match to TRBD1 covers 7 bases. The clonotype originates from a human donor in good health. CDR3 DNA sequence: TGTGCCAGCAGCCCGGGGACAGCGGGACAGCCCCAGCATTTT. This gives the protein CASSPGTAGQPQHF.